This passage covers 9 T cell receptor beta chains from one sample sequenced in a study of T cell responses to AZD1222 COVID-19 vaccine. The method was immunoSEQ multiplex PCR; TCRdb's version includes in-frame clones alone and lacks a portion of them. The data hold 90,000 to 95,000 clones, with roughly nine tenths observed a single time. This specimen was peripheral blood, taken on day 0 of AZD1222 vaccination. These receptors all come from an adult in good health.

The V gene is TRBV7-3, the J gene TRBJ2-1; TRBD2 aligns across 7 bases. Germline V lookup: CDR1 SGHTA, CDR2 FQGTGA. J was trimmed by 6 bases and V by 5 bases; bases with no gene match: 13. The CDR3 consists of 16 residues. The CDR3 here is CASSQRGLAGSNEQFF. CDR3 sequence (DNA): TGTGCCAGCAGCCAACGTGGGTTAGCGGGCTCCAATGAGCAGTTCTTC.

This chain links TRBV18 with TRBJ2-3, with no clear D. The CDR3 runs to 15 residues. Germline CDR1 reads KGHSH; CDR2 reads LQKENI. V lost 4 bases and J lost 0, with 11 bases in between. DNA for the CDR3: TGTGCCAGCTCACTCATTTTACAGAGCACAGATACGCAGTATTTT. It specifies CASSLILQSTDTQYF. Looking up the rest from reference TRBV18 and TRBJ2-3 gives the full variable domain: NAGVMQNPRHLVRRRGQEARLRCSPMKGHSHVYWYRQLPEEGLKFMVYLQKENIIDESGMPKERFSAEFPKEGPSILRIQQVVRGDSAAYFCASSLILQSTDTQYFGPGTRLTVL.

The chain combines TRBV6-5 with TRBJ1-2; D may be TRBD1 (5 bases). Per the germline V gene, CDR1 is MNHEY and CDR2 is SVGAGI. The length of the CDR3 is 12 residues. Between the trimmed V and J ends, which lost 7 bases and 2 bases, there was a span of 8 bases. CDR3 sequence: CASTRDNYGYTF. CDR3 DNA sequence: TGTGCCAGCACCCGGGACAACTATGGCTACACCTTC.

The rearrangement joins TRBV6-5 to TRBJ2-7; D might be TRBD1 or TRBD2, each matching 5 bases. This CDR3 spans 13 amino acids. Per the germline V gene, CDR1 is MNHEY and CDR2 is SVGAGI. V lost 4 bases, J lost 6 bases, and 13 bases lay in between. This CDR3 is CASSWQGEGEQYF. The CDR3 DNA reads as TGTGCCAGCAGTTGGCAGGGAGAGGGCGAGCAGTACTTC.

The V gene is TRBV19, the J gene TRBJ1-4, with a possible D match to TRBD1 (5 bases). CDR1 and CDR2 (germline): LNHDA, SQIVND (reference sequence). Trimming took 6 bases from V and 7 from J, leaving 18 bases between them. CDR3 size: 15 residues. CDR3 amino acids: CASRSFGGAAEKLFF. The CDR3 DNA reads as TGTGCCAGTAGGTCCTTTGGAGGGGCGGCTGAAAAACTGTTTTTT.

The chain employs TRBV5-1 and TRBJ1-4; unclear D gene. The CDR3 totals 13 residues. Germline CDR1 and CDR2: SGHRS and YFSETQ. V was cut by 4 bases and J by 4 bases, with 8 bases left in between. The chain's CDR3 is CASSVGVNEKLFF. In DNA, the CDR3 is TGCGCCAGCAGCGTCGGAGTTAATGAAAAACTGTTTTTT.

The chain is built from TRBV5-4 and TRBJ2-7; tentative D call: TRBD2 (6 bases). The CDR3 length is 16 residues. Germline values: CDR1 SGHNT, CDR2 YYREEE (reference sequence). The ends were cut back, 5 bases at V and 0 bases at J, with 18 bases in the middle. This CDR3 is CASSSVYGGTSYEQYF. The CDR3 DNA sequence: TGTGCCAGCAGTTCCGTCTACGGGGGAACCTCCTACGAGCAGTACTTC.

The CDR3 region is CATSDDDKPGNNEQFF. CDR3 nucleotide sequence: TGTGCCACCAGTGATGATGACAAGCCGGGGAACAATGAGCAGTTCTTC. This sequence joins TRBV24-1 and TRBJ2-1, with D possibly matching TRBD2 (5 bases). This CDR3 region has 16 residues. V was clipped by 3 bases and J by 5 bases, with 16 bases between them. Germline CDR1 and CDR2: KGHDR and SFDVKD.

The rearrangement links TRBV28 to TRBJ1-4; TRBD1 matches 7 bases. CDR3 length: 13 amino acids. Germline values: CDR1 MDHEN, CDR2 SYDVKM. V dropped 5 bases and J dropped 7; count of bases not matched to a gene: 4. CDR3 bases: TGTGCCAGCAGTCGTCAGGGGGTTGAAAAACTGTTTTTT. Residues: CASSRQGVEKLFF.